This T cell receptor beta chain was sequenced during a study of T cell responses to AZD1222 COVID-19 vaccine. This clone occurred a few times. The antigen is not known. V gave up 5 bases and J gave up 6 bases, with 13 bases separating them. The CDR3 runs to 14 residues. CDR1 and CDR2 from the germline V gene are SGHTA and FQGTGA. Findings and caveats of the study: Spike-specific TCR breadth and depth both grew after two AZD1222 doses.

The table came from immunoSEQ multiplex PCR; TCRdb's copy has only in-frame clones and leaves some out. The sample has some 69,000 clones; under 90% are singletons. The sequence was collected from an adult who received the AZD1222 COVID-19 vaccine. The specimen comprised peripheral blood, sampled 28 days after the second AZD1222 dose. V and J are TRBV7-3 and TRBJ2-2, with D unclear. CDR3 in amino acids: CASSRTAMAGELFF. The CDR3, as DNA: TGTGCCAGCAGCAGAACCGCTATGGCCGGGGAGCTGTTTTTT.